This T cell receptor beta chain is from a study of CD8+ T cells in alopecia areata. Study summary: Tofacitinib lasted 6 to 18 months, then 6 months off drug.

Indicated treatment: oral pan-JAK inhibitor, 5-10 mg twice daily. Both peripheral blood and punch biopsies of lesional scalp skin were obtained from patients who had alopecia areata. This clone is a singleton in its sample. Its antigen is undetermined. The sequencing template was cDNA reverse transcribed from extracted RNA. Profiled with immunoSEQ multiplex PCR; TCRdb holds only in-frame clones, not every one. The repertoire holds nearly 200,000 clones, with 55% to 70% as singletons. Broader study findings: Scalp clonality and expanded CD8+ clones among the top 100 fell significantly with tofacitinib.

The CDR3 has 14 residues. The ends were cut back, 1 base at V and 1 base at J, with 7 bases in the middle. Germline V gene data show CDR1 as SGHNT and CDR2 as YENEEA. The input for sequencing was CD4+ T cells sorted from blood, taken at week 24, from a patient treated with tofacitinib. This TCR was sampled from a human donor with alopecia areata. The V gene is TRBV11-3, the J gene TRBJ1-1, with a weak D call TRBD1 (5 bases). The CDR3 loop is CASSLGQGNTEAFF. For the CDR3, the DNA is TGTGCCAGCAGCTTAGGTCAGGGGAACACTGAAGCTTTCTTT.